A single sample gave rise to the 8 T cell receptor beta chains below, sequenced in a study of T cell repertoires in cytomegalovirus infection. TCRdb re-called the reads with MiXCR, one entry per CDR3 protein. This table has roughly 130,000 distinct CDR3 sequences, 7% to 10% appearing once. Sequenced material: PBMCs. The receptors here all came from a human donor in good health (CMV status not recorded). Some clones in this sample may be carry-over from other donors' samples.

This clonotype has at least ten counts. The chain uses TRBV7-2 and TRBJ2-7; 11 positions match TRBD2. The length of the CDR3 is 15 residues. The V gene end was trimmed by 6 bases and the J gene end by 4 bases; junction bases not matched to a gene: 8. Germline-derived CDR1 and CDR2 are SGHTA and FQGNSA. CDR3 sequence reads: CASRSSGTSGYEQYF. In nucleotides, the CDR3 is TGTGCCAGCAGGTCCTCCGGGACTAGCGGTTACGAGCAGTACTTC.

The chain joins TRBV24-1 to TRBJ2-5; D is undetermined. CDR3 length equals 13 residues. V was trimmed by 0 bases and J by 3 bases, leaving 4 bases between them. Germline CDR1 KGHDR, CDR2 SFDVKD. The DNA for the CDR3 is TGTGCCACCAGTGATTTGACAGAAGAGACCCAGTACTTC. It encodes CATSDLTEETQYF.

The chain links TRBV19 to TRBJ1-3; no clear D gene. In germline, CDR1 is LNHDA, CDR2 SQIVND (reference sequence). The CDR3 spans 15 residues. Trimming cost V 9 bases and J 0 bases, with 15 bases left between them. CDR3 sequence: CASRKDPSSGNTIYF. CDR3 bases: TGTGCCAGCAGGAAGGACCCAAGCTCTGGAAACACCATATATTTT.

V is TRBV5-1 and J is TRBJ2-7, with 7 bases aligning to TRBD1. The CDR3 extends over 14 amino acids. CDR1 is SGHRS and CDR2 is YFSETQ in the germline V gene. With V trimmed by 4 bases and J by 1 base, 5 bases remained unmatched. The CDR3 nucleotides read TGCGCCAGCAGCCCCCGGGACAGATCCTACGAGCAGTACTTC. This gives the protein CASSPRDRSYEQYF. Filled out from reference TRBV5-1 and TRBJ2-7, the complete variable domain reads KAGVTQTPRYLIKTRGQQVTLSCSPISGHRSVSWYQQTPGQGLQFLFEYFSETQRNKGNFPGRFSGRQFSNSRSEMNVSTLELGDSALYLCASSPRDRSYEQYFGPGTRLTVT.

There are many counts of this clonotype. The chain uses TRBV4-1 and TRBJ2-1, with TRBD2 matching 8 bases. V shed 0 bases and J 5 bases; nucleotides not matched to a gene: 9. This CDR3 has 17 residues. The germline CDR1 and CDR2 sequences are MGHRA and YSYEKL. CDR3 in amino acids: CASSQEGGLAGDNEQFF. In DNA form, the CDR3 reads TGCGCCAGCAGCCAAGAGGGCGGACTAGCTGGAGACAATGAGCAGTTCTTC.

This clonotype was detected many times. The genes are TRBV9 and TRBJ2-6, with 7 bases lining up with TRBD1. CDR1 and CDR2 (germline): SGDLS, YYNGEE. The junction had 7 bases not matched to a gene; V was cut back by 4 bases and J by 0 bases. CDR3 length: 17 residues. The CDR3 coding sequence is TGTGCCAGCAGCACCGTGACAGGGAGCTCTGGGGCCAACGTCCTGACTTTC. Protein sequence: CASSTVTGSSGANVLTF.

This clonotype was counted ten times or more. The chain employs TRBV20-1 and TRBJ1-5; TRBD1 is a possible D gene (5 bases). V was trimmed by 5 bases and J by 0 bases, leaving 11 bases between them. This CDR3 contains 14 residues. The germline gives CDR1 DFQATT, CDR2 SNEGSKA (reference sequence). The CDR3, as DNA: TGCAGTGCTCCCACAGGATCTAGCAATCAGCCCCAGCATTTT. Amino acids: CSAPTGSSNQPQHF.

This clonotype was seen many times. The rearrangement joins TRBV20-1 to TRBJ1-3; D uncertain. The CDR3 is made up of 13 amino acids. Germline V lookup: CDR1 DFQATT, CDR2 SNEGSKA (reference sequence). Between the trimmed V and J ends, which lost 1 base and 0 bases, there was a span of 4 bases. The CDR3 spells CSARVASGNTIYF. As DNA, the CDR3 is TGCAGTGCTAGAGTGGCCTCTGGAAACACCATATATTTT.